Described below is a single T cell receptor beta chain sequence and its context. What it binds is not known. This record comes from a study of human T cells and chemical hapten exposure. Study-level points and caveats: No shift was seen in TCRs above 1 in 1000 frequency with DPC sensitization.

The CDR3 has 16 residues. V dropped 0 bases and J dropped 2 bases, with 13 bases sitting between them. CDR1 is LGHDT, CDR2 YNNKEL, per germline (reference sequence). During construction of the library, unique molecular identifiers were attached to individual cDNA molecules for quantitative, reproducible TCR counting. Original methodology: From approximately 20,000 to 700,000 TCRs were found per sample, with a median of about 96,000. A single record per CDR3 protein comes from TCRdb applying MiXCR to the 5' RACE reads. TCRdb, not the original authors, processed these V and J calls. The sample lists under 100,000 distinct CDR3 sequences; about a sixth were seen once. Whole blood, unfractionated, served as the material for total RNA extraction.

The origin of this receptor is a female donor in good health. V usage is TRBV3-1 and J usage is TRBJ2-5; D perhaps matches TRBD2 (5 bases). This chain's CDR3 is CASSQELRAVQETQYF. The CDR3 DNA reads as TGTGCCAGCAGCCAAGAGCTGAGGGCTGTTCAAGAGACCCAGTACTTC.